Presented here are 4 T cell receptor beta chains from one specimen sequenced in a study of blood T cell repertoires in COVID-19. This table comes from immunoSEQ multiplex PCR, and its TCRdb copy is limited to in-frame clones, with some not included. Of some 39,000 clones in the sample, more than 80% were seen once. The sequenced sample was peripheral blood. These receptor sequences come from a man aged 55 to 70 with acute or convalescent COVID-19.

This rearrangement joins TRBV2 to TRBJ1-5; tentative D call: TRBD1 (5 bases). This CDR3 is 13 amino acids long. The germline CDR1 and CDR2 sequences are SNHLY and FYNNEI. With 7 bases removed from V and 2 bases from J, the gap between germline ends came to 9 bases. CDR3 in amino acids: CASTDSGNQPQHF. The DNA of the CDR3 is TGTGCCAGCACCGACAGTGGCAATCAGCCCCAGCATTTT.

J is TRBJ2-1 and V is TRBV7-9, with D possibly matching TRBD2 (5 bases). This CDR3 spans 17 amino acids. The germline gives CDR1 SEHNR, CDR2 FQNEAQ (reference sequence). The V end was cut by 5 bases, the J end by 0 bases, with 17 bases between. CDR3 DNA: TGTGCCAGCAGCCCAAAAGGACGGAGGAGCTCCTACAATGAGCAGTTCTTC. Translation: CASSPKGRRSSYNEQFF.

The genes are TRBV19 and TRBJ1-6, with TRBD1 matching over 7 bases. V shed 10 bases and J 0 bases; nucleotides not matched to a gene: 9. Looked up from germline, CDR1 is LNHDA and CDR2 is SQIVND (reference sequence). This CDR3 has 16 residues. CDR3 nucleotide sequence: TGTGCCACCCTGGACAGGAGCGCCTCCTATAATTCACCCCTCCACTTT. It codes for CATLDRSASYNSPLHF.

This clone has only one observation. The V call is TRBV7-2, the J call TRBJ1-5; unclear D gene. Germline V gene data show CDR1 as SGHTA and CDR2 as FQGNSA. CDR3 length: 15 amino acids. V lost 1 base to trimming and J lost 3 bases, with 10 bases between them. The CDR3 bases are TGTGCCAGCAGCTTAGACGGGAGTAACAATCAGCCCCAGCATTTT. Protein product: CASSLDGSNNQPQHF.